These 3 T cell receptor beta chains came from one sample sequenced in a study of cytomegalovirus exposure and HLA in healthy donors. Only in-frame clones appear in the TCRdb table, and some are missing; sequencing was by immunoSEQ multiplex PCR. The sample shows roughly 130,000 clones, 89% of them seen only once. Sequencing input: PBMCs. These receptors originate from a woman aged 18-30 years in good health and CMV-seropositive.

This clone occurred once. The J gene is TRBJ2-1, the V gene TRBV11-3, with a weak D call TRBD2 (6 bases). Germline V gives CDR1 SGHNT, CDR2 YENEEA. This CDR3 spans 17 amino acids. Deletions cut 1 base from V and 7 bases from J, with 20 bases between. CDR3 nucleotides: TGTGCCAGCAGCTTAGGAGTGGGCGGGGCCGTTAGGAATGAGCAGTTCTTC. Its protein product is CASSLGVGGAVRNEQFF.

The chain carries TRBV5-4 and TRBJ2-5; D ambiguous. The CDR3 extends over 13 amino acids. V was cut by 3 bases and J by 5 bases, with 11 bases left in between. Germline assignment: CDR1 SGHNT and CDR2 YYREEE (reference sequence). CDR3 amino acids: CASSSGLEETQYF. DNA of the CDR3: TGTGCCAGCAGCTCCGGGTTGGAGGAGACCCAGTACTTC.

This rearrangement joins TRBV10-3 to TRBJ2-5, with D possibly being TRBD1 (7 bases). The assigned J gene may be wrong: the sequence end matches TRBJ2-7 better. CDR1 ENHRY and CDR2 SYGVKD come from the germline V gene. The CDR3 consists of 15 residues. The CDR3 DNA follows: TGTGCCATCAGTAGACAGGGTCTGGGGGGCTACGAGCAGTACTTC. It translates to CAISRQGLGGYEQYF.